This T cell receptor (beta chain) was captured in a study of beta chain features in type 1 diabetes (dated by TCRdb to about 2018). About the full investigation: Mean age, gender distribution, total cell number and subset yield were not different between patients and healthy donors. Across all samples, fewer than 130 million sorted cells were examined, and cell number per subset correlated strongly with RNA yield. Regulatory and stem cell-like memory subsets were isolated from only 8 patients and roughly 8 healthy donors, whereas naive and central memory subsets came from all 30 or so donors. The study compared the TCRB repertoires of sorted circulating CD4+ T cell subsets in recently diagnosed type 1 diabetes patients with those in matched healthy donors. Points the paper makes about the study in general: HLA sub-analyses involved small numbers of individuals, so any influence of HLA type on TCRB rearrangement remained unresolved. Shorter templates might be favored by PCR, yet because patient and control samples were amplified and corrected together, any such skew would affect both groups equally. Patients with type 1 diabetes made fewer insertions and deleted more nucleotides at VDJ recombination sites, implying thymic rearrangement abnormalities. Because cDNA rather than genomic DNA was sequenced, highly expressing activated cells could have been over-represented, although no difference in activation and CD3 levels was found between groups. In all four CD4+ subsets, TCRB CDR3 length was moderately but significantly shorter in type 1 diabetes patients. Naive, central memory and regulatory TCRB repertoires appeared to be more similar among patients than among healthy donors.

A single peripheral blood draw of 90 to 150 mL on average was collected from each donor into heparinised tubes. A BD FACSAria II and a panel including CD45RO, CCR7, CD25, CD127, CD95 and CD27 were used to sort naive, central memory, regulatory and stem cell-like memory CD4+ T cells. Every sorted population had a purity above 95%. PBMCs were separated immediately by Lymphoprep density gradient centrifugation and were stained directly, without being cultured. So that batch effects would be minimized, each experiment stained and sorted samples in pairs, pairing one healthy donor with one patient. About this clone: No cognate antigen has been identified for it. Base qualities are missing; no much larger clone stands one base away.

From cysteine to phenylalanine, the CDR3 is 11 amino acids long. Of all the DNA, just the CDR3 is kept, 33 bases in frame from base 1. At the junction V is shortened by 4 bases and J by 6 bases, with 6 bases in between. For CDR1 and CDR2, the germline V gene lists SNHLY and FYNNEI. The entire amount of isolated RNA was reverse transcribed using the High Capacity cDNA Reverse Transcription Kit, so the sequenced TCRB transcripts were expressed ones. Deep immunoSEQ sequencing was performed on naive, central memory and regulatory T cell samples, with an average of roughly 3.6 million total reads per sample. Sorted cells were lysed in RLT buffer, and RNA was extracted using DNase-treated RNeasy Micro or Mini kits according to cell number. To prevent cross-contamination, each cell subset was processed individually, whereas patient and healthy donor samples were processed jointly. Using the immunoSEQ multiplex PCR, TCRB sequences were amplified from cDNA into 87-bp fragments spanning the CDR3 region. The amplicons were sequenced using the Illumina HiSeq platform. On the study's bioinformatics: Synthetic template baselines were used to correct PCR bias computationally, reads within Hamming distance 2 were collapsed, and singletons that could not be merged were discarded. By aligning reads against IMGT, V, D and J genes, CDR3 length, and insertions or deletions at six rearrangement sites were assigned. Clonotype counts were normalized to sorted cell number within each subset before computing true diversity and Gini coefficients with the tcR R package. The overlap coefficient, calculated on TCRB nucleotide sequences, was used to measure repertoire sharing. Out-of-frame TCRB sequences from naive cells were analyzed as a proxy for the pre-selection repertoire. This is the immuneACCESS table as TCRdb keeps it, with only in-frame sequences that have V and J called. A part of the clones is gone; compared with another copy, unresolved V genes explain less than half, and the rest is unexplained. That table is the source of V, J and clone size, and D and trimming were worked out from the DNA. Within this sample are 250,000 to 350,000 clones, with 15% of them counted one time only. The ten largest clones represent roughly 0.015% of the sample.

The rearrangement combines TRBV2 with TRBJ1-1; no confident D gene assignment can be made. This receptor was obtained from a man aged 18 to 35 with type 1 diabetes. Sequencing was carried out using naive CD4+ T cells from blood. In the paper's terms, the cell subset or site label means: true naive CD4+ T cells. The sequence in DNA is TGTGCCAGCAGTGCACTAGCTGAAGCTTTCTTT. Its protein is CASSALAEAFF.